The rows below give T cell receptor beta chains drawn from one sample of a study of control samples from healthy donors and cancer patients. The table came from immunoSEQ multiplex PCR; TCRdb's copy has only in-frame clones and leaves some out. The repertoire holds 150,000 to 200,000 clones, with 90% as singletons. The specimen sequenced was blood. These receptors were taken from a woman aged 45-65 years in good health. Both conserved end residues are part of each CDR3.

J	V	CDR3
TRBJ2-5	TRBV7-6	CASSFILVSRAGQETQYF
TRBJ1-5	TRBV6-5	CASSYSGGTSQPQHF
TRBJ2-7	TRBV7-3	CASSLTGTVKPGSSYEQYF
TRBJ2-7	TRBV4-3	CASSQEDRVRLAQYF
TRBJ1-4	TRBV7-9	CASSFSSTNEKLFF
TRBJ2-5	TRBV5-1	CASSPGQGELETQYF
TRBJ1-2	TRBV6-5	CASSYTGHSGYTF
TRBJ1-1	TRBV10-3	CATGTGDTEAFF
TRBJ2-7	TRBV28	CASSPPTSGRSEQYF
TRBJ1-4	TRBV4-1	CASSHEPPGNFNEKLFF
TRBJ2-5	TRBV29-1	CSVEVSFRETQYF
TRBJ2-7	TRBV9	CASSVGGQSYEQYF
TRBJ1-6	TRBV19	CASSRPASYNSPLHF
TRBJ2-1	TRBV9	CASSVGQGTYNEQFF
TRBJ1-2	TRBV4-2	CASSQDSQGLRYGYTF
TRBJ1-2	TRBV7-9	CASSYRQGVYGYTF
TRBJ2-1	TRBV28	CASSLPLREVTYNEQFF
TRBJ1-1	TRBV7-2	CASSYPNTEAFF
TRBJ1-5	TRBV5-6	CASSLGGRGGNQPQHF
TRBJ2-4	TRBV15	CATSRDGTLDF
TRBJ2-7	TRBV4-1	CASSQDRIYEQYF
TRBJ2-3	TRBV28	CASSSLAGRTSTDTQYF
TRBJ1-2	TRBV13	CASSSTGGGYTF
TRBJ1-5	TRBV28	CASTLGDRGRQPQHF
TRBJ2-2	TRBV11-3	CASAKAGELFF
TRBJ2-7	TRBV28	CASSLGYEQYF
TRBJ1-3	TRBV7-7	CASILTGGAGNTIYF
TRBJ1-6	TRBV28	CASSSTANSPLHF